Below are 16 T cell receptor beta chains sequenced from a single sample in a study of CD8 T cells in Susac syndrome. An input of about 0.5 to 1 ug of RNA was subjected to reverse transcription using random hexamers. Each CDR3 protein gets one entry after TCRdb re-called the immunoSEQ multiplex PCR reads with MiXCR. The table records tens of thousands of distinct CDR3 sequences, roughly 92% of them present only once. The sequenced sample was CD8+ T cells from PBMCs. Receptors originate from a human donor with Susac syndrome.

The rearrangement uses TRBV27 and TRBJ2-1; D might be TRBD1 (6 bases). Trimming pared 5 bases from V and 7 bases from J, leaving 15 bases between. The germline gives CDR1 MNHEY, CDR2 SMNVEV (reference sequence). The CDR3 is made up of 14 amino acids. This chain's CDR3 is CASSPRGSGNEQFF. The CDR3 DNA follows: TGTGCCAGCAGTCCCAGGGGCTCCGGGAATGAGCAGTTCTTC.

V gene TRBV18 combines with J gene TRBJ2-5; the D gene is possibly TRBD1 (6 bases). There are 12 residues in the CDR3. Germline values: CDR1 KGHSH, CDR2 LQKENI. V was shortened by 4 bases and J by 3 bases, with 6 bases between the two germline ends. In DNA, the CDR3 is TGTGCCAGCTCACAGGGGGAAGAGACCCAGTACTTC. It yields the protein CASSQGEETQYF.

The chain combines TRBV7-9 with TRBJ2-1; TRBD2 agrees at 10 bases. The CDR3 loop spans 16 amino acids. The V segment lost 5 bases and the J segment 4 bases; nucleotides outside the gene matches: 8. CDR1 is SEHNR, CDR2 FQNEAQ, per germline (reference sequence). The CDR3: CASSTSGTSEYNEQFF. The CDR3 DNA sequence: TGTGCCAGCAGCACCTCCGGGACTAGCGAATACAATGAGCAGTTCTTC. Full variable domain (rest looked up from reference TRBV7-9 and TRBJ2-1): DTGVSQNPRHKITKRGQNVTFRCDPISEHNRLYWYRQTLGQGPEFLTYFQNEAQLEKSRLLSDRFSAERPKGSFSTLEIQRTEQGDSAMYLCASSTSGTSEYNEQFFGPGTRLTVL.

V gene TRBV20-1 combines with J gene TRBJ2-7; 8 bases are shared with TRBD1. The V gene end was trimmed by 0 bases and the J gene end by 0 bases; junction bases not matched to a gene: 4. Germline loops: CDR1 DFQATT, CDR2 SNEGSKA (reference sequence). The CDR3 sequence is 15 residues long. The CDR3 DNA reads TGCAGTGCTAGAGACCGTGGACAGGGCTCCTACGAGCAGTACTTC. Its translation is CSARDRGQGSYEQYF.

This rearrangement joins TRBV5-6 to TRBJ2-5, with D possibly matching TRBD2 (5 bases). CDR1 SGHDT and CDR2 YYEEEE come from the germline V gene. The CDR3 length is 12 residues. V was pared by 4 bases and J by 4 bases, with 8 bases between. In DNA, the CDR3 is TGTGCCAGCAGCGAAGAGGGAGAGACCCAGTACTTC. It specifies CASSEEGETQYF.

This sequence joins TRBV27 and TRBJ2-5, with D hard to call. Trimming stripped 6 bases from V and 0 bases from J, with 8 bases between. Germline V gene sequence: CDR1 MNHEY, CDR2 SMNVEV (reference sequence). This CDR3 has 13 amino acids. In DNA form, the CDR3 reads TGTGCCAGCAGACACGATAACCAAGAGACCCAGTACTTC. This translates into CASRHDNQETQYF.

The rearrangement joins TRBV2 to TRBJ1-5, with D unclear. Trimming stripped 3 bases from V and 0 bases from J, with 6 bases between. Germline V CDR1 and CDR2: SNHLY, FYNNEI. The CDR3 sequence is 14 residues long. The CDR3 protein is CASSELVSNQPQHF. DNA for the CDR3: TGTGCCAGCAGTGAGTTGGTTAGCAATCAGCCCCAGCATTTT.

The CDR3 DNA sequence: TGTGCCAGCAGTCGAGGACTAGCGGTTAGCACAGATACGCAGTATTTT. This sequence encodes CASSRGLAVSTDTQYF. The V call is TRBV6-6, the J call TRBJ2-3; 10 bases fit TRBD2. This CDR3 has 16 amino acids. Germline trimming cut 5 bases from V and 0 bases from J; bases unmatched to any gene: 5. Per the germline V gene, CDR1 is MNHNY and CDR2 is SVGAGI (reference sequence).

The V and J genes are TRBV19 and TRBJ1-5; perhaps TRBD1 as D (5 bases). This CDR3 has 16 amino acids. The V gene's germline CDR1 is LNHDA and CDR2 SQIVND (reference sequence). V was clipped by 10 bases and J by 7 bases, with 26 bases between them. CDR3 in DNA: TGTGCCACCCGGGGCGGGGTAAATTACAAGGCCCAGCCCCAGCATTTT. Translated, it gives CATRGGVNYKAQPQHF.

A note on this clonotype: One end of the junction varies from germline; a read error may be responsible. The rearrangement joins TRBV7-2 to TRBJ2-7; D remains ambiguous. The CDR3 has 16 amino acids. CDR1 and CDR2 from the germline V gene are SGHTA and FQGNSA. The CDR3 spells CASCLPDPPLSYEQYF. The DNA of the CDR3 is TGTGCCAGCTGCTTACCGGACCCGCCCCTCTCCTACGAGCAGTACTTC.

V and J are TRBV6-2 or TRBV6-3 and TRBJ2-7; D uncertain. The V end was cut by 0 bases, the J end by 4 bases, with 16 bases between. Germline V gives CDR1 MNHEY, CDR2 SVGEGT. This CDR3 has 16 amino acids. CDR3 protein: CASSYSDASSPYEQYF. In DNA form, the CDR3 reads TGTGCCAGCAGTTACTCGGACGCCAGCTCCCCATACGAGCAGTACTTC.

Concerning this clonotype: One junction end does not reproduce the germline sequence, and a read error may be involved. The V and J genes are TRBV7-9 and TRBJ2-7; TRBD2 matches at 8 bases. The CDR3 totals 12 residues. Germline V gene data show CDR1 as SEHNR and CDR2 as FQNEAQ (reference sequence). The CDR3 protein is CASSIAGNEQYF. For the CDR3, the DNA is TGTGCCAGCAGCATAGCGGGGAACGAGCAGTACTTC.

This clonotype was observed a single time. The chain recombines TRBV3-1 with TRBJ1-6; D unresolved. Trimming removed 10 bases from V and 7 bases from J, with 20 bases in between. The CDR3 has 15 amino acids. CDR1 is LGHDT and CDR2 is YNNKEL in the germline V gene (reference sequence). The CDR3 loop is CATQLVPSGNSPLHF. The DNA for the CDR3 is TGTGCCACGCAATTGGTGCCATCGGGGAATTCACCCCTCCACTTT. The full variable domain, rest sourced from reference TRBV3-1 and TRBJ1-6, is DTAVSQTPKYLVTQMGNDKSIKCEQNLGHDTMYWYKQDSKKFLKIMFSYNNKELIINETVPNRFSPKSPDKAHLNLHINSLELGDSAVYFCATQLVPSGNSPLHFGNGTRLTVT.

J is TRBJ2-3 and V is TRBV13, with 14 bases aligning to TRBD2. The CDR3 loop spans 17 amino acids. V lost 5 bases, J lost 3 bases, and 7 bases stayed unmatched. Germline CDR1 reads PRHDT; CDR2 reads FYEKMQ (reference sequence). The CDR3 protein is CASSNTGTSGSTDTQYF. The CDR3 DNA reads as TGTGCCAGCAGCAACACCGGGACTAGCGGGAGTACAGATACGCAGTATTTT.

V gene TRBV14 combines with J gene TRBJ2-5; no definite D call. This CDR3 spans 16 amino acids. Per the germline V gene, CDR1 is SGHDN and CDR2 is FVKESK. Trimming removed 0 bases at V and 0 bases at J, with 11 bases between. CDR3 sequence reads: CASSQDARKYQETQYF. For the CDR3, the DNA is TGTGCCAGCAGCCAAGACGCAAGAAAGTACCAAGAGACCCAGTACTTC.

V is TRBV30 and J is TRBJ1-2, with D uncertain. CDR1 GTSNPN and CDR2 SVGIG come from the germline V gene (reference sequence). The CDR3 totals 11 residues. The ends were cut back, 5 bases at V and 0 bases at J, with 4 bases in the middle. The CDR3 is CAWGTNYGYTF. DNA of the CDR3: TGTGCCTGGGGGACTAACTATGGCTACACCTTC.